The clone carrying this TCR beta chain was observed many times. Its antigen is currently unknown. With 2 bases clipped from V and 6 bases from J, the junction kept 6 bases outside the gene matches. Germline CDR1 is SGHRS and CDR2 is YFSETQ. The CDR3 is 15 residues long. The 5'RACE method, run with constant-segment primers, produced TCR alpha and TCR beta cDNA libraries (carrying sample barcodes and UMIs). TCRdb passed the 5' RACE reads through MiXCR, listing each CDR3 protein once. Of a few hundred thousand distinct CDR3 sequences listed, about 10% are singletons. This entry comes from a study of T-cell memory formation after mild COVID-19. About the research overall: Largely, TCR clusters stayed within a single donor.

Findings of the study overall: Pre-infection memory held some responding clones, suggesting pre-existing cross-reactive T cells responded.

The origin of this receptor is a man aged 18 to 30 who had mild COVID-19 (a few samples of this study predate the infection). Cell type and time point are not known. Sequencing input: PBMCs or a T cell subset sorted from them (not recorded which). This sequence joins TRBV5-1 and TRBJ1-1, with 11 bases that match TRBD1. CDR3 DNA: TGCGCCAGCAGCTTATGGACAGGGGGCGAATCTGAAGCTTTCTTT. It encodes CASSLWTGGESEAFF.